Here is one T cell receptor (beta chain) with its context. This clone is a singleton in its sample. The antigen this receptor binds is unknown. No base qualities exist here, and no much larger clone lies one base off it. Sample treatment or condition, as interpreted from the label and publication: oral pan-JAK inhibitor, 5-10 mg twice daily. From alopecia areata patients, peripheral blood was collected along with lesional scalp punch biopsies. PBMCs were isolated by density centrifugation and stained for CD3, CD4 and CD8, after which CD4+ and CD8+ T cells were sorted on a FACSAria. Library creation used the immunoSEQ multiplex PCR assay. For TCR sequencing, RNA was extracted from every sample and reverse transcribed into cDNA to serve as template. SuperScript III was used to make first-strand cDNA, primed with a 2:1 mix of oligo-dT and random hexamers. A synthetic immune receptor repertoire was used to measure amplification bias, and any remaining bias was corrected computationally. The source study handled its data this way. After raw reads were preprocessed to remove errors, the CDR3 was defined following IMGT conventions as running from the conserved cysteine to phenylalanine. Clonality was computed as 1 minus the Shannon entropy, with the entropy normalized by log2 of the number of productive unique TCRs. CD4 or CD8 identity of scalp clones was inferred by cross-referencing scalp TCRbeta sequences with sorted blood CD4 and CD8 repertoires. In its TCRdb copy, this immuneACCESS table keeps in-frame sequences only and misses some clones. Where compared with another copy, unresolved V genes explain less than half of these, and the others have no known cause. The V and J calls and clone size were taken over from that table, and D and trimming were inferred from the DNA. The sample data list roughly 220,000 clones, and just over 65% of these were observed just once. Of the sample, about 1.2% is held by the ten largest clones.

This sample was taken from a study of CD8+ T cells in alopecia areata (dated by TCRdb to between 2018 and 2020). In terms of the full investigation: Treated patients were enrolled in an open-label pilot trial of oral tofacitinib, 5 to 10 mg twice daily, for moderate-to-severe alopecia areata. For the treated patients, the SALT score, which quantifies what percentage of scalp surface area is affected, served as the measure of disease severity. The RNA source kit depended on sample type: the PAXgene miRNA kit for fixed scalp, the miRNeasy kit for PBMCs, and the RNeasy kit for mouse skin. On the human side, TCRbeta sequencing was run on scalp tissue and on sorted CD4+ and CD8+ peripheral blood T cells from healthy controls and from alopecia areata patients with either patchy or totalis/universalis disease. Clonality in the scalp was compared among normal scalp (n=4), patchy alopecia areata scalp (n=8), and alopecia totalis/universalis scalp (n=8). Tofacitinib was administered for 6 to 18 months, and 6 months of follow-up off drug were then conducted to assess delayed response and recurrence. Biopsies were taken from tofacitinib-treated patients at baseline and at 4 and 24 weeks of treatment, and a later scalp biopsy was taken in several of the tofacitinib-treated patients. immunoSEQ multiplex PCR using 35 Vbeta forward primers and 13 Jbeta reverse primers was used to amplify TCRbeta CDR3 regions. In both human patients and the C3H/HeJ mouse model, the study applied high-throughput TCRbeta sequencing to look at T cell clonal expansion in alopecia areata.

The full study reports these points: Tofacitinib significantly decreased scalp clonality and the number of expanded CD8+ clones among the top 100 scalp clones. Unlike mouse skin, which is dominated by gammadelta T cells, normal human skin has resident alphabeta T cells that are also sequenced, and this complicates analysis of the scalp TCR repertoire. Compared with mice, TCR sequences shared between patients were less clear, possibly partly because of HLA diversity across the patient population. During tofacitinib treatment, many expanded lesional clones stuck around in both scalp and blood, and this persistence may partly explain why relapse happens after treatment is stopped. Compared with normal scalp, lesional scalp had higher clonality and more expanded CD8+ clones, particularly in alopecia totalis/universalis, a pattern that suggests antigenic drive. Because the treated cohort was small and had just a single nonresponder, larger studies are needed to establish links between baseline CD8+ expansion and response.

At the junction V is shortened by 7 bases and J by 4 bases; bases outside the gene matches: 9. The CDR3 goes from the cysteine to the phenylalanine over 15 residues. Left in the record is the CDR3 DNA by itself, 45 bases read in frame from the first base. CDR1 and CDR2 were assigned from the germline V gene as SGHRS and YFSETQ. This sequence was found in a human donor with alopecia areata. Source: CD4+ T cells sorted from blood, taken at week 44, from a patient treated with tofacitinib. The chain is assembled from TRBV5-1 and TRBJ2-2, with 8 junctional bases fitting TRBD1. The DNA sequence reads TGCGCCAGCCGCAACGACAGGGGTTTCACCGGGGAGCTGTTTTTT. It specifies CASRNDRGFTGELFF.